The 15 T cell receptor beta chains below all came from one sample that was sequenced in a study of glioma-infiltrating T cells. Amplification of TCR alpha and beta CDR3 regions from RNA used iRepertoire nested multiplex PCR. Via MiXCR, TCRdb re-called the multiplex PCR reads, giving one row per CDR3 protein. The repertoire consists of about 140,000 distinct CDR3 sequences, with 39% occurring once and the leading ten covering roughly 20%. Source material: glioma tissue, nonneoplastic brain tissue, or PBMCs (not recorded which). These TCRs come from a human donor with low-grade glioma or glioblastoma, undergoing nonglioma brain surgery, or in good health (not recorded which).

As for this clonotype: Germline and junction disagree at one end, which may indicate a read error. The V call is TRBV7-2, the J call TRBJ1-5, with D unclear. Per the germline V gene, CDR1 is SGHTA and CDR2 is FQGNSA. The CDR3 has 16 amino acids. Here the CDR3 DNA reads TGTGCCCGCAGCCAAGGAACGGCTGATAGCAATCAGCCCCAGCATTTT. It encodes CARSQGTADSNQPQHF.

Regarding this clonotype: At one end, the junction sequence differs from germline, possibly due to a read error. This chain links TRBV14 with TRBJ1-5; D is ambiguous. Germline V gene lookup returns CDR1 SGHDN and CDR2 FVKESK. This CDR3 is built from 14 residues. CDR3 sequence reads: CASSQGGGNQPHHF. DNA for the CDR3: TGTGCCAGCAGCCAAGGGGGAGGCAATCAGCCCCATCATTTT.

The genes are TRBV4-1 and TRBJ1-1, with D maybe TRBD1 (6 bases). This CDR3 contains 15 residues. The V gene's germline CDR1 is MGHRA and CDR2 YSYEKL. The V end was cut by 4 bases, the J end by 0 bases, with 12 bases between. In DNA, the CDR3 is TGCGCCAGCAGCCTTGCCACAGGGATGAACACTGAAGCTTTCTTT. Translated: CASSLATGMNTEAFF.

This clonotype was seen a handful of times. The rearrangement links TRBV20-1 to TRBJ1-1, with unresolved D. CDR1 is DFQATT and CDR2 is SNEGSKA in the germline V gene (reference sequence). V gave up 0 bases and J gave up 4 bases, with 9 bases separating them. The CDR3 length is 13 residues. CDR3 sequence (DNA): TGCAGTGCTAGAGATGAGCGTCTCACTGAAGCTTTCTTT. Residues: CSARDERLTEAFF.

V is TRBV28 and J is TRBJ1-1; D possibly corresponds to TRBD1 (6 bases). In germline, CDR1 is MDHEN, CDR2 SYDVKM. V gave up 7 bases and J gave up 7 bases, with 10 bases separating them. This CDR3 is built from 11 residues. This CDR3 is CASKGENEAFF. CDR3 DNA sequence: TGTGCCAGCAAGGGGGAGAATGAAGCTTTCTTT. The full variable domain, completed using reference TRBV28 and TRBJ1-1, is DVKVTQSSRYLVKRTGEKVFLECVQDMDHENMFWYRQDPGLGLRLIYFSYDVKMKEKGDIPEGYSVSREKKERFSLILESASTNQTSMYLCASKGENEAFFGQGTRLTVV.

J is TRBJ2-7 and V is TRBV7-3, with a possible D match to TRBD1 (5 bases). The CDR3 is 13 amino acids. Germline-derived CDR1 and CDR2 are SGHTA and FQGTGA. Trimming shortened V by 8 bases and J by 2 bases, and 13 bases separated the two germline ends. The CDR3 spells CASGAPSPYEQYF. In DNA, the CDR3 is TGTGCCAGCGGGGCCCCTTCCCCCTACGAGCAGTACTTC. The whole variable domain, remainder taken from reference TRBV7-3 and TRBJ2-7, is GAGVSQTPSNKVTEKGKYVELRCDPISGHTALYWYRQSLGQGPEFLIYFQGTGAADDSGLPNDRFFAVRPEGSVSTLKIQRTERGDSAVYLCASGAPSPYEQYFGPGTRLTVT.

CDR3 amino acids: CASRSTRETEAFF. CDR3 nucleotide sequence: TGTGCCAGCAGATCTACTAGGGAAACTGAAGCTTTCTTT. The chain couples TRBV7-9 to TRBJ1-1, with D unclear. Between the trimmed V and J ends, which lost 6 bases and 5 bases, there was a span of 13 bases. CDR1 SEHNR and CDR2 FQNEAQ come from the germline V gene (reference sequence). CDR3 length: 13 residues. The full variable domain, completed using reference TRBV7-9 and TRBJ1-1, is DTGVSQNPRHKITKRGQNVTFRCDPISEHNRLYWYRQTLGQGPEFLTYFQNEAQLEKSRLLSDRFSAERPKGSFSTLEIQRTEQGDSAMYLCASRSTRETEAFFGQGTRLTVV.

The V gene is TRBV2, the J gene TRBJ2-7; 10 bases match TRBD1. The CDR3 totals 15 residues. The germline V gene has CDR1 SNHLY and CDR2 FYNNEI. V lost 2 bases and J lost 6; bases outside the gene matches: 7. The CDR3 sequence: CASSETGTGVGEQYF. The CDR3 DNA reads TGTGCCAGCAGTGAAACCGGGACAGGGGTAGGCGAGCAGTACTTC. The variable domain in full, completed from reference TRBV2 and TRBJ2-7, reads EPEVTQTPSHQVTQMGQEVILRCVPISNHLYFYWYRQILGQKVEFLVSFYNNEISEKSEIFDDQFSVERPDGSNFTLKIRSTKLEDSAMYFCASSETGTGVGEQYFGPGTRLTVT.

Comments on this clonotype: At one boundary the junction diverges from the germline segment, which might be a read error. The gene calls are TRBV6-6 and TRBJ2-7; 9 bases agree with TRBD1. The CDR3 extends over 15 amino acids. CDR1 and CDR2 (germline): MNHNY, SVGAGI (reference sequence). The CDR3 region is CASSYAGTGNYKQYF. CDR3 in DNA: TGTGCCAGCAGTTACGCCGGGACAGGGAACTACAAGCAGTACTTC.

Worth noting for this clonotype: The junction differs from germline at one of its ends, possibly a read error. This chain uses TRBV20-1 with TRBJ2-7, with D possibly being TRBD2 (6 bases). The CDR3 runs 16 residues. Germline V gene data show CDR1 as DFQATT and CDR2 as SNEGSKA (reference sequence). CDR3 in amino acids: CSASGRTVPLSYEQCF. In nucleotides, the CDR3 is TGCAGTGCTAGTGGGAGGACGGTTCCACTCTCCTACGAGCAGTGCTTC.

In its sample, this clonotype was seen many times. V and J are TRBV6-1 and TRBJ2-3; D may be TRBD1 (6 bases). The CDR3 is 14 amino acids. Germline values: CDR1 MNHNS, CDR2 SASEGT. Deletions cut 5 bases from V and 1 base from J, with 10 bases between. Here the CDR3 DNA reads TGTGCCAGCAGTTCGGGACACGGCACAGATACGCAGTATTTT. Translating it yields CASSSGHGTDTQYF.

About this clonotype itself: Mismatch with germline at one junction end may stem from a read error. The chain is built from TRBV6-5 and TRBJ2-1; D assignment may be TRBD1 or TRBD2 (5 bases each). The germline V gene has CDR1 MNHEY and CDR2 SVGAGI. The CDR3 spans 14 residues. CDR3 sequence (DNA): TGTGCCAGCTTCGGGGCAGTGCCGTACAATGAGGAGTTCTTC. It encodes CASFGAVPYNEEFF.

This clonotype was seen a single time. At one of its ends the junction is not consistent with the germline gene, which may arise from a read error. The chain recombines TRBV20-1 with TRBJ2-7; D is uncertain. This CDR3 contains 11 residues. The germline V gene has CDR1 DFQATT and CDR2 SNEGSKA (reference sequence). The CDR3 nucleotides read TGTAGTACCCGAGACCACTACGAGCAGTACTTC. Translating gives CSTRDHYEQYF.

This clonotype turned up a few times. The CDR3 here is CASSLLVSGSYEQYF. The CDR3 DNA is TGTGCCAGCAGCCTACTGGTTAGCGGATCCTACGAGCAGTACTTC. The rearrangement joins TRBV3-1 to TRBJ2-7, with D possibly matching TRBD2 (6 bases). V lost 4 bases and J 1 base, leaving 14 bases between the germline ends. Germline-derived CDR1 and CDR2 are LGHDT and YNNKEL (reference sequence). The CDR3 is 15 amino acids.

The V gene is TRBV11-2, the J gene TRBJ2-3; D unclear. The CDR3 sequence is 14 residues long. V was shortened by 1 base and J by 2 bases, with 7 bases between the two germline ends. Germline CDR1 is SGHAT and CDR2 is FQNNGV. Here the CDR3 reads CASSLGVDTDTQYF. The DNA of the CDR3 is TGTGCCAGCAGCTTAGGCGTCGACACAGATACGCAGTATTTT. Combining the CDR3 with reference TRBV11-2 and TRBJ2-3 gives the whole variable domain EAGVAQSPRYKIIEKRQSVAFWCNPISGHATLYWYQQILGQGPKLLIQFQNNGVVDDSQLPKDRFSAERLKGVDSTLKIQPAKLEDSAVYLCASSLGVDTDTQYFGPGTRLTVL.